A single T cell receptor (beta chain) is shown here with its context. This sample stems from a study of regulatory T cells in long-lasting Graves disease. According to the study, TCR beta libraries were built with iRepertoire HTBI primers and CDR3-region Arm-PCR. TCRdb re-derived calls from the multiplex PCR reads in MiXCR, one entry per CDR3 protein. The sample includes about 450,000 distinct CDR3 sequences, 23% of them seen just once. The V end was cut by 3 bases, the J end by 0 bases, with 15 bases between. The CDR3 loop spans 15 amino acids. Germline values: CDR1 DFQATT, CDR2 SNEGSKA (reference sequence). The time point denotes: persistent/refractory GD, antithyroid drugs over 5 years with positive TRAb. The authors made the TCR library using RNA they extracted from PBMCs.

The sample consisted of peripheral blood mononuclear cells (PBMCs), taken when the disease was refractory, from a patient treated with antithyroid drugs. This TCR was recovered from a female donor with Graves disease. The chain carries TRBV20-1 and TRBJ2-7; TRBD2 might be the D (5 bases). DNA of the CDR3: TGCAGTGCTAGGATGGGGAGTAGGCCCTCCTACGAGCAGTACTTC. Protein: CSARMGSRPSYEQYF.